This TCR beta chain was recovered during a study of glioma-infiltrating T cells after dendritic cell vaccination (dated by TCRdb to the mid-2010s). With regard to the full study: The cohort comprised about 15 glioblastoma patients from Phase I and II dendritic cell vaccination trials, 9 newly diagnosed and 6 with recurrent disease. Between about 2002 and 2012, patients were given autologous tumor lysate-pulsed dendritic cell vaccination. The vaccine was prepared from monocyte-derived dendritic cells that were cultured for 6 to 7 days with IL-4 and GM-CSF and then pulsed overnight with autologous tumor lysate. Three intradermal dendritic cell vaccine injections were administered to patients at biweekly intervals in the arm below the axilla. In glioblastoma patients vaccinated with dendritic cells, deep sequencing of TCR beta CDR3 regions served to measure tumor-infiltrating lymphocyte content and to compare repertoires between tumor and blood. TCR sequencing metrics, including TIL content and tumor-blood repertoire overlap, were correlated with survival after dendritic cell vaccination. General study outcomes and caveats: The cohort was small and heterogeneous, few patients had complete blood and tumor sets, and even fewer had initial-recurrent tumor pairs. After dendritic cell vaccination, a higher estimated pretreatment TIL content predicted longer time to progression and overall survival. The TCR overlap response model with three groups was called speculative and said to need prospective validation. TCR clonality showed no direct relationship with survival, which suggests that a diverse polyclonal response may matter.

For this clone: Its antigen is not yet known. No clone much larger than this one lies a single base away; base qualities are absent. Additional DNA sequences in this sample encode the identical CDR3.

Patients were selected for having adequate residual fresh-frozen tumor tissue and more than two years of available survival data. An isocitrate dehydrogenase mutation was not carried by any of the glioblastoma patients, although molecular status was otherwise variable. PBMC were collected before vaccination, two weeks after the third vaccination, and at tumor progression if progression occurred. Genomic DNA was extracted with the Qiagen DNeasy Blood extraction Kit. The immunoSEQ assay amplified TCRB CDR3 regions from roughly 2.1 micrograms of genomic DNA, or from all available DNA when less than that amount was available. The multiplex PCR employed 60 forward primers targeting TCR V beta segments and 13 reverse primers targeting J beta segments. To estimate reads per starting template, synthetic control templates were spiked into each sample at limiting dilution. Sequencing produced 87 bp reads on the Illumina HiSeq System. On the study's bioinformatics: PCR and sequencing errors were removed by merging closely related sequences with a nearest neighbor algorithm. TCR overlap was defined as the percentage of unique tumor TCR beta sequences that were also found in the peripheral blood of the same patient. Imported from immuneACCESS, the table was reduced by TCRdb to in-frame sequences with V and J called. These copies leave out some clones; in studies compared against another copy, an unresolved V gene accounts for under half, and the cause of the remainder is not known. For V, J and clone size, that table is used; D and trimming come from the DNA. Recorded for this sample are under 40,000 clones; 85% to 95% of them occurred a single time. Under 2.5% of the sample is in the top ten clones.

The TCR originated in a human donor with glioblastoma. Source: blood, taken before dendritic cell vaccination.

For the CDR3, the sequence is CASSLGQGGAEQYF. The nucleotides read TGTGCCAGCAGCTTAGGGCAGGGAGGAGCCGAGCAGTACTTC. The chain is encoded by TRBV7-8 joined to TRBJ2-7; a tentative D match to TRBD2 spans 6 bases. Measured from the cysteine to the phenylalanine, the CDR3 is 14 residues long. The sequence is cut down to CDR3 DNA, 42 bases in frame from base 1. From a lookup of the germline V gene, CDR1 and CDR2 are SGHVS and FQNEAQ. V drops 1 base and J drops 6 bases, leaving 13 bases in between. The CDR3 plus the reference TRBV7-8 and TRBJ2-7 genes for the other parts give the full variable domain: GAGVSQSPRYKVAKRGQDVALRCDPISGHVSLFWYQQALGQGPEFLTYFQNEAQLDKSGLPSDRFFAERPEGSVSTLKIQRTQQEDSAVYLCASSLGQGGAEQYFGPGTRLTVT.